The clone carrying this TCR beta chain has at least ten counts. Its antigen remains unknown. J was trimmed by 7 bases and V by 8 bases; bases with no gene match: 11. Germline V gene data show CDR1 as SQVTM and CDR2 as ANQGSEA. This CDR3 comprises 14 residues. Preparing the TCRbeta library involved the use of unique molecular identifiers. From the PCR reads, TCRdb called clonotypes with MiXCR, one entry per CDR3 protein. The sample holds about 490,000 distinct CDR3 sequences; about 11% are singletons and the top ten take roughly 2.1%. These data originate in a study of T-cell reconstitution after alpha-beta-depleted transplantation in children. The study, taken as a whole, reports: Several hundred expanded graft clones reportedly gave rise to the alpha-beta T cells present about two months after transplant. For some patients, TCRbeta diversity was high at day 60 because of recipient T cells and thymic progenitors that survived.

The chain links TRBV29-1 to TRBJ2-1; 10 bases line up with TRBD2. The receptor was derived from a child aged 2-15 years with inherited bone marrow failure, due to receive a stem cell transplant. Sequenced material: PBMCs, taken before TCRalphabeta/CD19-depleted stem cell transplant. This CDR3 is CSSRLAGDGNEQFF. The CDR3 nucleotides are TGCAGCTCTAGGCTAGCGGGAGACGGTAATGAGCAGTTCTTC.